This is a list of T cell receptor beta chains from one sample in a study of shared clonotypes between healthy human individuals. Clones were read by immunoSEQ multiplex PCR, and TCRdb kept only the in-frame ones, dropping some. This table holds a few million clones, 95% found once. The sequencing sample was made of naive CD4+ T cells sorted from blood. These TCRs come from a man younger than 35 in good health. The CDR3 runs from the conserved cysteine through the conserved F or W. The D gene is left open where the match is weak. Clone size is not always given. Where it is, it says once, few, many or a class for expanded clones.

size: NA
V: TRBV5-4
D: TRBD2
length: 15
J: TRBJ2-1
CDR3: CASRFGLAGEGEQFF
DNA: TGTGCCAGCAGGTTCGGACTAGCGGGAGAGGGTGAGCAGTTCTTC

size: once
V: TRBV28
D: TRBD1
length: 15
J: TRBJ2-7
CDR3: CASSSSTGGGYEQYF
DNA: TGTGCCAGCAGTTCCTCGACAGGGGGAGGCTACGAGCAGTACTTC

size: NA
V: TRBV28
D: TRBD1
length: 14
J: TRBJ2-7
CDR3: CASSYGQANYEQYF
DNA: TGTGCCAGCAGCTACGGACAGGCGAATTACGAGCAGTACTTC

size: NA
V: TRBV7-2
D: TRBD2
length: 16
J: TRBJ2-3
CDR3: CASSPRLAGVSDTQYF
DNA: TGTGCCAGCAGCCCCAGGCTAGCGGGAGTCTCAGATACGCAGTATTTT

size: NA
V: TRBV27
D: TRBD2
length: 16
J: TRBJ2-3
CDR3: CASSLLGLAGADTQYF
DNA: TGTGCCAGCAGTTTACTCGGGCTAGCGGGAGCAGATACGCAGTATTTT

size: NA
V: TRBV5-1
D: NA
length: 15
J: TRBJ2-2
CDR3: CASSLSSVNTGELFF
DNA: TGCGCCAGCAGCTTGTCTAGCGTTAACACCGGGGAGCTGTTTTTT

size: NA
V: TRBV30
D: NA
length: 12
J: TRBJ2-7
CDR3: CAWEPGTLSPYF
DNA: TGTGCCTGGGAACCCGGGACCCTCAGCCCGTACTTC

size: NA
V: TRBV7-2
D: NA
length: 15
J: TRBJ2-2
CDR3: CASSYAGPLSRELFF
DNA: TGTGCCAGCAGCTACGCGGGCCCTCTTAGCCGGGAGCTGTTTTTT

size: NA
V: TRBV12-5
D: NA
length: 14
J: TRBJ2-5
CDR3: CASGLNPGRETQYF
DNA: TGTGCTAGTGGTCTGAACCCCGGGCGGGAGACCCAGTACTTC

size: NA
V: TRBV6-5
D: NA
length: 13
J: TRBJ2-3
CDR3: CASTPTPTDTQYF
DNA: TGTGCCAGCACCCCAACCCCTACAGATACGCAGTATTTT

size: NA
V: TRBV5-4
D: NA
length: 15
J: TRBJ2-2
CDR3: CASSLSKGDTGELFF
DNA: TGTGCCAGCAGCTTGTCTAAGGGCGACACCGGGGAGCTGTTTTTT

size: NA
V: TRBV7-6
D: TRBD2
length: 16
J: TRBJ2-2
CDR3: CASSFSGGSNTGELFF
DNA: TGTGCCAGCAGCTTTAGCGGGGGTTCGAACACCGGGGAGCTGTTTTTT